The entry below gives a single TCR beta chain sequence along with its context. No antigen is known for it. One entry per CDR3 protein, called by TCRdb with MiXCR from the reads. The sample consists of around 450,000 distinct CDR3 sequences, roughly 30% of them appearing once. The data were taken from a study of T cell repertoires in cytomegalovirus infection. Study details: Public TCR beta signatures were indicative of both CMV infection and a matching HLA type. Findings and limits, study-wide: Dominating the ex vivo response were HLA-C-restricted CMV-specific TCR beta clonotypes. Summed frequency of shared TCR beta families picked out CMV carriers who also had the relevant HLA.

The CDR3 has 12 amino acids. CDR1 is MNHNS, CDR2 SASEGT, per germline. V was trimmed by 4 bases and J by 5 bases, leaving 8 bases between them. Sequenced sample: PBMCs. The chain has TRBV6-1 and TRBJ2-5; no clear D. This receptor was obtained from a human donor in good health (CMV status not recorded). Some clones in this sample may be carry-over from other donors' samples. The CDR3 here is CASSVGKETQYF. CDR3 bases: TGTGCCAGCAGTGTGGGGAAGGAGACCCAGTACTTC.